The 19 T cell receptor beta chains below all came from one sample that was sequenced in a study of CD8+ T cells in alopecia areata. Specified treatment: oral pan-JAK inhibitor, 5-10 mg twice daily. cDNA reverse transcribed from extracted RNA served as the sequencing template. Profiling relied on immunoSEQ multiplex PCR, and the TCRdb table lists in-frame clones only, not all of them. This sample has hundreds of thousands of clones, with roughly 66% found just once. This specimen consisted of CD4+ T cells sorted from blood, obtained at week 44, from a patient treated with tofacitinib. These receptor sequences come from a human donor with alopecia areata.

This chain uses TRBV30 with TRBJ1-1; D may be TRBD1 (5 bases). V shed 4 bases and J shed 7 bases, with 13 bases lying between them. Germline V gene sequence: CDR1 GTSNPN, CDR2 SVGIG (reference sequence). This CDR3 spans 12 amino acids. The CDR3 sequence: CAWTRERGEAFF. In DNA, the CDR3 is TGTGCCTGGACCAGGGAGAGGGGTGAAGCTTTCTTT.

This chain links TRBV5-6 with TRBJ2-1, with a tentative D call TRBD2 (5 bases). Trimming shortened V by 4 bases and J by 1 base, and 12 bases separated the two germline ends. CDR1 SGHDT and CDR2 YYEEEE come from the germline V gene. The CDR3 loop spans 15 amino acids. CDR3 bases: TGTGCCAGCAGCCGGACCCGGACTTCCTACAATGAGCAGTTCTTC. It is translated as CASSRTRTSYNEQFF. Based on the CDR3 plus reference TRBV5-6 and TRBJ2-1, the full variable domain is DAGVTQSPTHLIKTRGQQVTLRCSPKSGHDTVSWYQQALGQGPQFIFQYYEEEERQRGNFPDRFSGHQFPNYSSELNVNALLLGDSALYLCASSRTRTSYNEQFFGPGTRLTVL.

V is TRBV14 and J is TRBJ1-6, with TRBD1 matching 7 bases. Germline CDR1 and CDR2: SGHDN and FVKESK. Trimming at V came to 4 bases and at J to 3 bases, leaving 3 bases not matched to a gene. The CDR3 length is 15 residues. DNA of the CDR3: TGTGCCAGCAGCCTTAGACAGGGCTATAATTCACCCCTCCACTTT. It translates to CASSLRQGYNSPLHF.

The V and J genes are TRBV19 and TRBJ1-2; no clear D gene. Per germline, CDR1 LNHDA and CDR2 SQIVND (reference sequence). This CDR3 has 13 residues. Trimming cost V 3 bases and J 6 bases, with 11 bases left between them. As DNA, the CDR3 is TGTGCCAGTAGTATCTACACAACTGATGGCTACACCTTC. Translated: CASSIYTTDGYTF.

The V gene is TRBV9, the J gene TRBJ1-2; no definite D call. The CDR3 spans 13 residues. Germline CDR1 SGDLS, CDR2 YYNGEE. Trimming shortened V by 1 base and J by 8 bases, and 12 bases separated the two germline ends. CDR3 loop: CASSVYTAVGYTF. The CDR3 region has the DNA TGTGCCAGCAGCGTATATACAGCGGTCGGCTACACCTTC. Variable domain in full (rest from reference TRBV9 and TRBJ1-2): DSGVTQTPKHLITATGQRVTLRCSPRSGDLSVYWYQQSLDQGLQFLIQYYNGEERAKGNILERFSAQQFPDLHSELNLSSLELGDSALYFCASSVYTAVGYTFGSGTRLTVV.

CDR3 nucleotide sequence: TGTGCCAGCAGGGAAGGGAACACCGGGGAGCTGTTTTTT. This sequence encodes CASREGNTGELFF. The V gene is TRBV27, the J gene TRBJ2-2; no clear D gene. The CDR3 extends over 13 amino acids. Germline assignment: CDR1 MNHEY and CDR2 SMNVEV (reference sequence). V shed 6 bases and J shed 1 base, with 6 bases lying between them.

This clone has more than one count but fewer than ten. V usage is TRBV5-6 and J usage is TRBJ2-6; D ambiguous. The CDR3 contains 14 residues. CDR1 SGHDT and CDR2 YYEEEE come from the germline V gene. V was pared by 4 bases and J by 2 bases, with 7 bases between. The CDR3 loop is CASSTTTGANVLTF. As DNA, the CDR3 is TGTGCCAGCAGCACCACCACTGGGGCCAACGTCCTGACTTTC.

This clone was seen once. The genes are TRBV29-1 and TRBJ2-2, with D perhaps matching TRBD2 (6 bases). Trimming took 0 bases from V and 8 from J, leaving 16 bases between them. Germline CDR1 and CDR2: SQVTM and ANQGSEA. The CDR3 contains 15 residues. The chain's CDR3 is CSVEDLPGGLGELFF. Here the CDR3 DNA reads TGCAGCGTTGAAGATCTTCCCGGGGGTCTTGGGGAGCTGTTTTTT.

The chain has TRBV27 and TRBJ1-3, with D hard to call. The germline CDR1 and CDR2 sequences are MNHEY and SMNVEV (reference sequence). CDR3 length equals 16 residues. V was cut by 5 bases and J by 4 bases, with 18 bases left in between. The CDR3 here is CASSPISSKGGNTIYF. CDR3 coding DNA: TGTGCCAGCAGTCCCATATCATCCAAGGGCGGAAACACCATATATTTT.

The V call is TRBV7-2, the J call TRBJ1-1; 8 nucleotides agree with TRBD1. V lost 5 bases to trimming and J lost 0 bases; unmatched junction nucleotides: 11. The germline CDR1 and CDR2 sequences are SGHTA and FQGNSA. The CDR3 consists of 17 residues. In DNA, the CDR3 is TGTGCCAGCAGCCCTAACCCCAGGGGGCGCCTGAACACTGAAGCTTTCTTT. It translates to CASSPNPRGRLNTEAFF.

This clone was picked up a small number of times. The gene calls are TRBV7-8 and TRBJ1-1; D unresolved. This CDR3 is built from 15 residues. Germline loops: CDR1 SGHVS, CDR2 FQNEAQ. V lost 6 bases and J lost 0, with 14 bases in between. This CDR3 is CASSLRAALNTEAFF. The CDR3 DNA reads as TGTGCCAGCAGTTTACGGGCAGCCTTGAACACTGAAGCTTTCTTT.

J is TRBJ1-2 and V is TRBV29-1; 9 nucleotides agree with TRBD1. There are 13 residues in the CDR3. The J segment lost 5 bases and the V segment lost 5 bases, leaving 6 bases of the junction unmatched. Germline V gene data show CDR1 as SQVTM and CDR2 as ANQGSEA. DNA of the CDR3: TGCAGCGTTACCGCCGGACAGGGGTATGGCTACACCTTC. Protein: CSVTAGQGYGYTF. The complete variable domain, with remaining parts taken from reference TRBV29-1 and TRBJ1-2, reads SAVISQKPSRDICQRGTSLTIQCQVDSQVTMMFWYRQQPGQSLTLIATANQGSEATYESGFVIDKFPISRPNLTFSTLTVSNMSPEDSSIYLCSVTAGQGYGYTFGSGTRLTVV.

Of note for this clone: A read error may produce the germline difference seen at one junction end. The chain has TRBV5-6 and TRBJ1-5; D is unresolved. In germline, CDR1 is SGHDT, CDR2 YYEEEE. The CDR3 loop spans 14 amino acids. CDR3 loop: CASSLGGSFKPQHF. CDR3 in DNA: TGTGCCAGCAGTTTGGGCGGTTCGTTCAAACCCCAGCATTTT.

The V gene is TRBV2, the J gene TRBJ2-7; 9 bases are shared with TRBD1. Trimming cost V 5 bases and J 4 bases; bases outside gene matches: 9. Germline values: CDR1 SNHLY, CDR2 FYNNEI. The CDR3 sequence is 15 residues long. The CDR3 here is CASSSGQGRGYEQYF. The CDR3 DNA reads TGTGCCAGCAGTTCAGGACAGGGGAGAGGGTACGAGCAGTACTTC.

This sequence joins TRBV10-3 and TRBJ2-5; D tentatively reads TRBD1 or TRBD2 (5 bases each). CDR1 is ENHRY, CDR2 SYGVKD, per germline. V was clipped by 7 bases and J by 4 bases, with 10 bases between them. This CDR3 is 12 amino acids long. DNA for the CDR3: TGTGCCATCAAAGGGGAGACAGAGACCCAGTACTTC. Its translation is CAIKGETETQYF.

The chain couples TRBV9 to TRBJ2-5; 8 bases map to TRBD2. CDR1 is SGDLS, CDR2 YYNGEE, per germline. The CDR3 extends over 15 amino acids. Trimming removed 4 bases from V and 5 bases from J; junction bases left unmatched: 10. The CDR3, as DNA: TGTGCCAGCAGCTCCCCCCATCGGGGGGGGGAGACCCAGTACTTC. Translating it yields CASSSPHRGGETQYF.

This clone showed up just a few times. In the same sample, other DNA sequences code for this CDR3. V gene TRBV5-1 combines with J gene TRBJ1-1; D not certain. This CDR3 has 13 residues. Per the germline V gene, CDR1 is SGHRS and CDR2 is YFSETQ. Deletions cut 1 base from V and 2 bases from J, with 6 bases between. The CDR3 reads CASSLRGNTEAFF. The DNA for the CDR3 is TGCGCCAGCAGCTTGCGGGGAAACACTGAAGCTTTCTTT.

The gene calls are TRBV5-4 and TRBJ2-5; D is perhaps TRBD2 (7 bases). V was pared by 5 bases and J by 3 bases, with 17 bases between. Germline CDR1 reads SGHNT; CDR2 reads YYREEE (reference sequence). The CDR3 consists of 15 residues. The CDR3 bases are TGTGCCAGCAGACTGAGGGGGGGCTGGGAAGAGACCCAGTACTTC. Residues: CASRLRGGWEETQYF.

In its sample, this clone was seen a few times. CDR3 sequence reads: CSVGGPGAFF. The CDR3 DNA follows: TGCAGCGTGGGGGGACCAGGAGCTTTCTTT. The V and J genes are TRBV29-1 and TRBJ1-1; TRBD1 is a possible D gene (5 bases). The CDR3 has 10 residues. V lost 6 bases to trimming and J lost 10 bases, with 12 bases between them. Germline V gene sequence: CDR1 SQVTM, CDR2 ANQGSEA.